Here is one TCR beta chain with its context. Its specificity is unknown. The sample belongs to a study of Graves' ophthalmopathy and Graves' hyperthyroidism. Study-wide background: No progression to ophthalmopathy over 18 months defined stable hyperthyroidism. Broader study findings: As the model predicted ophthalmopathy progression, it achieved a sensitivity of 65% to 71% and a specificity of 72.22%.

People with hyperthyroidism were aged 18 to 65 and newly diagnosed, under 2 months' duration. RNA served as the template for amplifying TCR beta CDR3 regions. Second-round multiplex PCR came after first-round RT-PCR with HTBI primers. A single record per CDR3 protein comes from TCRdb applying MiXCR to the multiplex PCR reads. The sample lists 500,000 to 700,000 distinct CDR3 sequences; about two fifths were seen once. CDR3 size: 13 residues. The germline V gene encodes CDR1 SGHRS and CDR2 YFSETQ. Trimming cost V 4 bases and J 8 bases, with 15 bases left between them. The sample comprised peripheral blood or thyroid tissue (not recorded which). The origin of this receptor is an adult man with Graves' hyperthyroidism. The rearrangement joins TRBV5-1 to TRBJ1-2; D ambiguous. For the CDR3, the DNA is TGCGCCAGCAGCATCGAGGGAATCAGCGGCTACACCTTC. Translation gives CASSIEGISGYTF.